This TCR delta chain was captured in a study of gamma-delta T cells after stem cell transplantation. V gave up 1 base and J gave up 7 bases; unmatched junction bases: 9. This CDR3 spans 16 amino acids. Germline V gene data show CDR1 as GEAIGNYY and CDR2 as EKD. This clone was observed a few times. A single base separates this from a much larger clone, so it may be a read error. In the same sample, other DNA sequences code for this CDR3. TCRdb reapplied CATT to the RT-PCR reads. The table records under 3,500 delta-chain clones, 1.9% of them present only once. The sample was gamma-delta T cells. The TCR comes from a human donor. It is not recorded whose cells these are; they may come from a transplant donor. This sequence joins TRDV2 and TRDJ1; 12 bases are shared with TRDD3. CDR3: CACDTVSLGDTLKLIF. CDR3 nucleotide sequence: TGTGCCTGTGACACAGTGTCGCTGGGGGATACGCTTAAACTCATCTTT.